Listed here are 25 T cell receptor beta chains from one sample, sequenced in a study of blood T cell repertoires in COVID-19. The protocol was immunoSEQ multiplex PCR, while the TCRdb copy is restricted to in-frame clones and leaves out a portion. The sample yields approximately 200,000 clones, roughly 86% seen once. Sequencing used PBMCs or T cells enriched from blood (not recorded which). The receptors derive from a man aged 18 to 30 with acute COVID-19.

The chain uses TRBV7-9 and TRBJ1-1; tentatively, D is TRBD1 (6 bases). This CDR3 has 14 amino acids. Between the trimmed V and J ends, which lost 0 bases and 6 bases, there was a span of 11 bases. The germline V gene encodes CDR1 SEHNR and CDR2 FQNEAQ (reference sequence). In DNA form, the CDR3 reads TGTGCCAGCAGCTTAGCGTCAGGGGCCCCTGAAGCTTTCTTT. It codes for CASSLASGAPEAFF.

CDR3 region: CASSSGLVAGEQYF. The CDR3 coding sequence is TGTGCCAGCAGTTCGGGACTAGTTGCCGGCGAGCAGTACTTC. The V and J genes are TRBV27 and TRBJ2-7; 8 nucleotides line up with TRBD2. The CDR3 length is 14 residues. Germline V gene sequence: CDR1 MNHEY, CDR2 SMNVEV (reference sequence). Trimming removed 4 bases from V and 6 bases from J; junction bases left unmatched: 8.

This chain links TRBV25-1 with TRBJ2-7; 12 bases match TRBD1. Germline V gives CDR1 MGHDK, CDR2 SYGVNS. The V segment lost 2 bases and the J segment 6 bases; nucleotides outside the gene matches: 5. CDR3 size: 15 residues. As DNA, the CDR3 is TGTGCCAGCAGTGAAGTGGGGACAGGGGGCGGCGAGCAGTACTTC. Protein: CASSEVGTGGGEQYF.

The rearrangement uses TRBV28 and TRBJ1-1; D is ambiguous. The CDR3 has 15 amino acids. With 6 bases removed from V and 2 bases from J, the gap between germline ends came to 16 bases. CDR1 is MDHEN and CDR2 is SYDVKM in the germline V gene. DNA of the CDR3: TGTGCCAGCAGCCTATCCCCCGGGGTTAACACTGAAGCTTTCTTT. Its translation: CASSLSPGVNTEAFF.

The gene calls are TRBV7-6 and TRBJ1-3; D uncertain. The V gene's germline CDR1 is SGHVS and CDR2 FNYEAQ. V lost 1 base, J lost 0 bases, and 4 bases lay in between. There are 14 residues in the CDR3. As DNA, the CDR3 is TGTGCCAGCAGCTTAGACAGCTCTGGAAACACCATATATTTT. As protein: CASSLDSSGNTIYF.

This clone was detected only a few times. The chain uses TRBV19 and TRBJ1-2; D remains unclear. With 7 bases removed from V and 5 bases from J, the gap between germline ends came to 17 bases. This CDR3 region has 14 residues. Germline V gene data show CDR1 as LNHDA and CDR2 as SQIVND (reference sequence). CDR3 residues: CASNLGTVGYGYTF. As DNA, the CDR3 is TGTGCCAGTAATCTGGGCACCGTTGGGTATGGCTACACCTTC.

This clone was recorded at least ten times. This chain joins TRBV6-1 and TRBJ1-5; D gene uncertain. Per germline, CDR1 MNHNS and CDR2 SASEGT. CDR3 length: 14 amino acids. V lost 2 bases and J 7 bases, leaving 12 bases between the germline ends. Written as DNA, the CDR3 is TGTGCCAGCAGTGAAAGGACTTCTGGGCAGCCCCAGCATTTT. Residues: CASSERTSGQPQHF.

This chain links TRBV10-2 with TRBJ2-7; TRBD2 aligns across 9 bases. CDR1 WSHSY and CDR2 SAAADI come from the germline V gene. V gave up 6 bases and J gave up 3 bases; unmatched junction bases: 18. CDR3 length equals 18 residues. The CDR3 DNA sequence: TGCGCCAGCAGCGAGCAGGGACTAGCCGGAGCCCAAAGCTACGAGCAGTACTTC. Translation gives CASSEQGLAGAQSYEQYF.

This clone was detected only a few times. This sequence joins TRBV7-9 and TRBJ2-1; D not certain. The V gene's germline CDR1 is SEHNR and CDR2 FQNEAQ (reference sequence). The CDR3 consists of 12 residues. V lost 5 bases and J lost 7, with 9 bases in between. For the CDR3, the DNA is TGTGCCAGCAGCCCCCCACGGAATGAGCAGTTCTTC. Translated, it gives CASSPPRNEQFF. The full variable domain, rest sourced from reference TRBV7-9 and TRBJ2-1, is DTGVSQNPRHKITKRGQNVTFRCDPISEHNRLYWYRQTLGQGPEFLTYFQNEAQLEKSRLLSDRFSAERPKGSFSTLEIQRTEQGDSAMYLCASSPPRNEQFFGPGTRLTVL.

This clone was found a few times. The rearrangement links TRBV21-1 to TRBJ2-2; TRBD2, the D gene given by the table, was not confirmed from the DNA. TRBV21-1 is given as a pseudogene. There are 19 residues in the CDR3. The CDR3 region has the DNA TGTGCCAGCACTTCAGACCAGCGGGAGGCCTACGTGGGCACCGGGGAGCTGTTTTTT. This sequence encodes CASTSDQREAYVGTGELFF.

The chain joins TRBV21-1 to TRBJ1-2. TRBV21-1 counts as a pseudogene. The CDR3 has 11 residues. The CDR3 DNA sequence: TGTGCCAGCAGCAAGAGACCGGGGTCTGACTTC. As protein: CASSKRPGSDF.

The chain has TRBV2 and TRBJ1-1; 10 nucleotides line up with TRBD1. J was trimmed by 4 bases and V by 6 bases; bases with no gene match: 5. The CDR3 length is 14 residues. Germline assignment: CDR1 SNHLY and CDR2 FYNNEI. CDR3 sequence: CASRDRGDSTEAFF. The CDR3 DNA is TGTGCCAGCAGGGACAGGGGGGACTCCACTGAAGCTTTCTTT.

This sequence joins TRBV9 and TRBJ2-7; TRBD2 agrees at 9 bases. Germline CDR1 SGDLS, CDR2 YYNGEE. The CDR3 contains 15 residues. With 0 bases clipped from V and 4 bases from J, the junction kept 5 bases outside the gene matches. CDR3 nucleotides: TGTGCCAGCAGCGTAGGGGGTAGCGGGAGTTACGAGCAGTACTTC. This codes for CASSVGGSGSYEQYF.

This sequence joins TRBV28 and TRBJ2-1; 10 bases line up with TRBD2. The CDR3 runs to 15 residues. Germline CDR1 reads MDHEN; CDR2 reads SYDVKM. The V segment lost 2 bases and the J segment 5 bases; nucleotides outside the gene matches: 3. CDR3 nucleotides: TGTGCCAGCAGTTTAGGGCTAGCGGGGGACAATGAGCAGTTCTTC. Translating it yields CASSLGLAGDNEQFF.

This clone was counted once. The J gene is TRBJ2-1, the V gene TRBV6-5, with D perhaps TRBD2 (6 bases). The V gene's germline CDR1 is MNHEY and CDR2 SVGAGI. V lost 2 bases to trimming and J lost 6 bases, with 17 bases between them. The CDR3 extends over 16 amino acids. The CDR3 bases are TGTGCCAGCAGTTACATGGGGGGATCTAAGGTCAATGAGCAGTTCTTC. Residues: CASSYMGGSKVNEQFF.

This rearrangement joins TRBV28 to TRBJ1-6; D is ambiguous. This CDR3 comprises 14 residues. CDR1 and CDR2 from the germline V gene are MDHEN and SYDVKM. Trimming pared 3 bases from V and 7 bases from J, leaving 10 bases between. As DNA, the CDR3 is TGTGCCAGCAGTTTGACCCAGCGGAATTCACCCCTCCACTTT. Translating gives CASSLTQRNSPLHF.

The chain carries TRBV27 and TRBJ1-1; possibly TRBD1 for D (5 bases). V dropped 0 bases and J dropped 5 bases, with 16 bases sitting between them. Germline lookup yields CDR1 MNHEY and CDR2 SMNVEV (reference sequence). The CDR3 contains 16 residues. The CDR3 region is CASSLSGQGGWTEAFF. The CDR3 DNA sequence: TGTGCCAGCAGTTTATCGGGGCAGGGAGGATGGACTGAAGCTTTCTTT.

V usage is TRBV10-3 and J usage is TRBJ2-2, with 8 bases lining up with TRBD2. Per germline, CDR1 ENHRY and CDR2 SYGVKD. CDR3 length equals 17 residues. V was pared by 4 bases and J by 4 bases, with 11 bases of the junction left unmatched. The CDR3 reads CAISGGEAGAGTGELFF. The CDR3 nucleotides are TGTGCCATCAGTGGGGGCGAAGCGGGAGCCGGCACCGGGGAGCTGTTTTTT.

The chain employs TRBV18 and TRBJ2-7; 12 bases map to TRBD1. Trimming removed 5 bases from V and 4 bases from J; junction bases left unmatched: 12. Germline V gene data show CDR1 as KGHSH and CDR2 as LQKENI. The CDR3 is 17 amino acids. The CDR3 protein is CASSSNLPGQGAYEQYF. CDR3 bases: TGTGCCAGCTCATCAAACCTTCCGGGACAGGGGGCATACGAGCAGTACTTC.

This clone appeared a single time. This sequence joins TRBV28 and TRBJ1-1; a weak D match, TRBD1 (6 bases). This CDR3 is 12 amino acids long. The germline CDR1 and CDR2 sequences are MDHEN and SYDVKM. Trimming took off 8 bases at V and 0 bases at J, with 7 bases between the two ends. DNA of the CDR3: TGTGCCAGCGGGGACATGAACACTGAAGCTTTCTTT. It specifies CASGDMNTEAFF.

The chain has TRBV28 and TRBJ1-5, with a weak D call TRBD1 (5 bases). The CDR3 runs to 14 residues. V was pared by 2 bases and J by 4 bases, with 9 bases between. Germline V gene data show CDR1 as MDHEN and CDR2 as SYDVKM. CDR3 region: CASSLGGENQPQHF. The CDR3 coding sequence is TGTGCCAGCAGTTTAGGAGGGGAGAATCAGCCCCAGCATTTT.

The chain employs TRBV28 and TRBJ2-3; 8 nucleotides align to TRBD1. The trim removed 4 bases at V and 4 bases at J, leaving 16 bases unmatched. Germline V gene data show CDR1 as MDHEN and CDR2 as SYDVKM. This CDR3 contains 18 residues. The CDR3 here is CASSSPYFGRGRADTQYF. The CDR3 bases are TGTGCCAGCAGTTCCCCTTACTTCGGCAGGGGGCGCGCAGATACGCAGTATTTT.

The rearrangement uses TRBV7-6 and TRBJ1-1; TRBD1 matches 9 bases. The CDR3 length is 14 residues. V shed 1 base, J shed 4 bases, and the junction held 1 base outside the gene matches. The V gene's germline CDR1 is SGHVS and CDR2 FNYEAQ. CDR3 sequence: CASSLETGGTEAFF. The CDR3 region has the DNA TGTGCCAGCAGCTTAGAGACAGGGGGCACTGAAGCTTTCTTT.

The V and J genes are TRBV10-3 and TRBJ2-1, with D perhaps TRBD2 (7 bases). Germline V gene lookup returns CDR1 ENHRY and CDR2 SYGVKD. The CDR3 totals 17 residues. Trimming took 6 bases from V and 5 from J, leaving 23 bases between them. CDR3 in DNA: TGTGCCATCAGGCCGGGGAGGGGGTCTCCACCTAACAATGAGCAGTTCTTC. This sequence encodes CAIRPGRGSPPNNEQFF.

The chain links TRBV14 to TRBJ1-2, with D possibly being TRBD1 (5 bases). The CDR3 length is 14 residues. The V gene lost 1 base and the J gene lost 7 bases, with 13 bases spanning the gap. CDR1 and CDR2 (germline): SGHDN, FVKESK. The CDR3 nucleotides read TGTGCCAGCAGCCAAGTTGTAGGGGCTGGTGGCTACACCTTC. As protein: CASSQVVGAGGYTF.